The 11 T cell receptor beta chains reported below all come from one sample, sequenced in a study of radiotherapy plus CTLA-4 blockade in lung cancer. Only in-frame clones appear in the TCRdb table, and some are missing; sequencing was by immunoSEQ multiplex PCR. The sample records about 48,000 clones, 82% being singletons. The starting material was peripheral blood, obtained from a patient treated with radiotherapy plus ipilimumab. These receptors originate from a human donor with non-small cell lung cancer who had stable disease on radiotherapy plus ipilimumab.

The CDR3 reads CASSPRKGGADTQYF. CDR3 coding DNA: TGTGCCAGCTCACCACGGAAAGGGGGCGCAGATACGCAGTATTTT. The genes are TRBV18 and TRBJ2-3; 7 bases line up with TRBD1. Per germline, CDR1 KGHSH and CDR2 LQKENI. The CDR3 totals 15 residues. With 1 base clipped from V and 4 bases from J, the junction kept 5 bases outside the gene matches. Complete variable domain (other parts from reference TRBV18 and TRBJ2-3): NAGVMQNPRHLVRRRGQEARLRCSPMKGHSHVYWYRQLPEEGLKFMVYLQKENIIDESGMPKERFSAEFPKEGPSILRIQQVVRGDSAAYFCASSPRKGGADTQYFGPGTRLTVL.

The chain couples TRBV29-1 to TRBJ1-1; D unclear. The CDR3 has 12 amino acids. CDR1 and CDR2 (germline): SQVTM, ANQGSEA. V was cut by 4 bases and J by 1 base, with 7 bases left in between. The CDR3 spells CSVGSPNTEAFF. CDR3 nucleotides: TGCAGCGTTGGTTCTCCGAACACTGAAGCTTTCTTT.

The CDR3 coding sequence is TGTGCCAGCAGCTTATCCGGACTAGCGGGAGGATACGAGCAGTACTTC. Protein sequence: CASSLSGLAGGYEQYF. V is TRBV7-6 and J is TRBJ2-7; TRBD2 matches 14 bases. Germline V gene data show CDR1 as SGHVS and CDR2 as FNYEAQ. There are 16 residues in the CDR3. V lost 2 bases to trimming and J lost 4 bases; unmatched junction nucleotides: 4.

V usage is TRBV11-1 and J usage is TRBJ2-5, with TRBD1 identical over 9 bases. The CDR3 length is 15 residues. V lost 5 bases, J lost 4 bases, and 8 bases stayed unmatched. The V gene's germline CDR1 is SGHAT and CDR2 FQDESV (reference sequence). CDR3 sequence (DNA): TGTGCCAGCAGCCACGGACAGGGGAACCCAGAGACCCAGTACTTC. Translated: CASSHGQGNPETQYF.

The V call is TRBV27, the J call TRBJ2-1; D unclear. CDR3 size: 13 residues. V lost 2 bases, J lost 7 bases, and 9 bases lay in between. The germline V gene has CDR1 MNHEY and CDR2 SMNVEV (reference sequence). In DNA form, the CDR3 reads TGTGCCAGCAGTTTAGCAGCGCTAAATGAGCAGTTCTTC. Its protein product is CASSLAALNEQFF.

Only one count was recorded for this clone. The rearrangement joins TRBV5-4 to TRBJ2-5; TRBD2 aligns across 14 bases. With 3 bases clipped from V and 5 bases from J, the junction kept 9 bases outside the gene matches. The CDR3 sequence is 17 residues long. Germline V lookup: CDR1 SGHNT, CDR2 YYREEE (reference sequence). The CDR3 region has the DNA TGTGCCAGCAGCTATTATGGACTAGCGGGAGGTCGGGAGACCCAGTACTTC. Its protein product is CASSYYGLAGGRETQYF.

The CDR3 DNA is TGTGCCAGCAGCGACAGGGGGCAGGGTGAAAAACTGTTTTTT. Amino acid sequence: CASSDRGQGEKLFF. The V call is TRBV6-1, the J call TRBJ1-4, with 10 bases fitting TRBD1. V shed 6 bases and J 7 bases; nucleotides not matched to a gene: 5. The CDR3 is 14 residues long. The V gene's germline CDR1 is MNHNS and CDR2 SASEGT.

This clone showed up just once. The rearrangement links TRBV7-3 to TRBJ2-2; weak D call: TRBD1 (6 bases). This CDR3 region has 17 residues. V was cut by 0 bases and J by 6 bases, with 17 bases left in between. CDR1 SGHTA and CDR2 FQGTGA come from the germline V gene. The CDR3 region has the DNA TGTGCCAGCAGCTTAACTACCGGACAGCAGGGTCCCGGGGAGCTGTTTTTT. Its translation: CASSLTTGQQGPGELFF.

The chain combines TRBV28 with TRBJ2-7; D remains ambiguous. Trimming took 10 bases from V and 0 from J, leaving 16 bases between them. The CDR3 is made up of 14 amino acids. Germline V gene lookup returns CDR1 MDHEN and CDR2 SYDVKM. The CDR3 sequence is CATVSSRRSYEQYF. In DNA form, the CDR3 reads TGTGCCACCGTTAGCTCCCGCCGCTCCTACGAGCAGTACTTC.

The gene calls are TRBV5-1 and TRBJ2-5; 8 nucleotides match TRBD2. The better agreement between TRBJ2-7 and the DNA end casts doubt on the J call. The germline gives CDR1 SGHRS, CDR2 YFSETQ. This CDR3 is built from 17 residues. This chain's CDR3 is CASSLASGRQSSYEQYF. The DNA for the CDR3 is TGCGCCAGCAGCTTGGCAAGCGGGAGACAGAGCTCCTACGAGCAGTACTTC.

CDR3 coding DNA: TGCGCCAGCAGCCCGGACACTTGGGGCTCCTACGAGCAGTACTTC. This translates into CASSPDTWGSYEQYF. The chain recombines TRBV5-1 with TRBJ2-7; tentatively, D is TRBD1 (5 bases). The length of the CDR3 is 15 residues. V was clipped by 4 bases and J by 0 bases, with 14 bases between them. CDR1 is SGHRS, CDR2 YFSETQ, per germline.